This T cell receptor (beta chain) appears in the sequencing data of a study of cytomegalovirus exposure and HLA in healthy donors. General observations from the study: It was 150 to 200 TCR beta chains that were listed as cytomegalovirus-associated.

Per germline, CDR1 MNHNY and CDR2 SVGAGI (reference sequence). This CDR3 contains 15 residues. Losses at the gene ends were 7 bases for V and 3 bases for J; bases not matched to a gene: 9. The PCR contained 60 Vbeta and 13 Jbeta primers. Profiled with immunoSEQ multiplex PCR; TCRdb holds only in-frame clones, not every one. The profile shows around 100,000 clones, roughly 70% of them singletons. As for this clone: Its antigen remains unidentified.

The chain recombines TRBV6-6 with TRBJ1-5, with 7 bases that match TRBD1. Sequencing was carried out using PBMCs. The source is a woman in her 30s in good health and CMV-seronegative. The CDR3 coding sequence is TGTGCCAGCACCCGAAAGGGACAGTTCAATCAGCCCCAGCATTTT. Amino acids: CASTRKGQFNQPQHF.